This T cell receptor (beta chain) was captured in a study of shared clonotypes between healthy human individuals. The sample holds many counts of this clone. Method: immunoSEQ multiplex PCR; TCRdb's copy keeps in-frame clones and lacks some. The table records about 1 million clones, 75% of them present only once. This CDR3 contains 10 residues. The V gene lost 2 bases and the J gene lost 10 bases, with 8 bases spanning the gap. In germline, CDR1 is GTSNPN, CDR2 SVGIG (reference sequence). The TCR comes from a man younger than 30 in good health. The rearrangement joins TRBV30 to TRBJ1-1; tentative D call: TRBD1 (5 bases). Material for sequencing was memory CD4+ T cells sorted from blood. Subset given: CD45RA-negative fraction. Here the CDR3 DNA reads TGTGCCTGGAGTAAGGGGACAGCTTTCTTT. Amino acid sequence: CAWSKGTAFF.